This T cell receptor (beta chain) was identified during a study of preoperative IRX-2 immunotherapy in early breast cancer. Using immunoSEQ multiplex PCR, the repertoire was profiled, and TCRdb retains in-frame clones only, with some absent. The sample holds some 19,000 clones, around four fifths seen once. The treatment was: preoperative locoregional IRX-2 cytokine immunotherapy. Patients received preoperative, locoregional IRX-2 cytokine immunotherapy in a phase Ib study. This clone was observed a handful of times. Germline loops: CDR1 LGHNT, CDR2 FRNRAP. The CDR3 runs 15 residues. Trimming pared 2 bases from V and 5 bases from J, leaving 15 bases between.

The chain uses TRBV12-5 and TRBJ2-5; D might be TRBD2 (5 bases). The specimen comprised lymph node tissue, sampled after IRX-2 immunotherapy. The TCR comes from a human donor with breast cancer. The CDR3 sequence: CASGLSRGSSETQYF. The CDR3 DNA reads as TGTGCTAGTGGTTTGAGCAGAGGGAGTTCTGAGACCCAGTACTTC.